The 16 T cell receptor beta chains presented below share a single source sample, sequenced in a study of cytomegalovirus exposure and HLA in healthy donors. The PCR was carried out with 60 Vbeta primers and 13 Jbeta primers. Assay used: immunoSEQ multiplex PCR; TCRdb lists only in-frame clones, some missing. The table shows 100,000 to 150,000 clones, with 80% occurring only once. Sample: PBMCs. These receptors were taken from a young man in good health and CMV-seronegative.

V and J are TRBV4-2 and TRBJ1-3; D remains unclear. The length of the CDR3 is 15 residues. Germline CDR1 LGHNA, CDR2 YNFKEQ. V was clipped by 2 bases and J by 0 bases, with 8 bases between them. The CDR3 DNA reads TGTGCCAGCAGCCAAAGTTTCAGCTCTGGAAACACCATATATTTT. Encoded protein: CASSQSFSSGNTIYF.

The V gene is TRBV7-6, the J gene TRBJ2-7; 7 bases align to TRBD1. The germline CDR1 and CDR2 sequences are SGHVS and FNYEAQ. This CDR3 is 14 amino acids long. The V and J ends lost 5 bases and 2 bases, in that order; junction bases with no gene match: 6. CDR3 sequence: CASSRTGVPYEQYF. DNA for the CDR3: TGTGCCAGCAGCCGAACAGGGGTTCCCTACGAGCAGTACTTC.

The chain uses TRBV19 and TRBJ1-1; TRBD1 matches at 7 bases. The CDR3 runs 14 residues. Losses at the gene ends were 7 bases for V and 3 bases for J; bases not matched to a gene: 8. The germline V gene encodes CDR1 LNHDA and CDR2 SQIVND (reference sequence). CDR3 in amino acids: CASTRQGYDTEAFF. The CDR3 DNA reads as TGTGCCAGTACCAGACAGGGCTACGACACTGAAGCTTTCTTT.

The chain couples TRBV4-1 to TRBJ2-5; TRBD1 is a possible D gene (5 bases). This CDR3 spans 15 amino acids. Germline V lookup: CDR1 MGHRA, CDR2 YSYEKL. V was trimmed by 0 bases and J by 2 bases, leaving 10 bases between them. The CDR3 spells CASSQDRTLQETQYF. The CDR3 DNA reads TGCGCCAGCAGCCAAGATCGGACACTTCAAGAGACCCAGTACTTC.

This chain connects TRBV19 to TRBJ2-7, with 9 nucleotides matching TRBD2. Germline V lookup: CDR1 LNHDA, CDR2 SQIVND (reference sequence). The V segment lost 3 bases and the J segment 2 bases; nucleotides outside the gene matches: 5. The CDR3 runs 15 residues. The CDR3 DNA reads as TGTGCCAGTAGTATGGCGGGAGGGCCAGCCTACGAGCAGTACTTC. Residues: CASSMAGGPAYEQYF. Complete variable domain (other parts from reference TRBV19 and TRBJ2-7): DGGITQSPKYLFRKEGQNVTLSCEQNLNHDAMYWYRQDPGQGLRLIYYSQIVNDFQKGDIAEGYSVSREKKESFPLTVTSAQKNPTAFYLCASSMAGGPAYEQYFGPGTRLTVT.

This clone appeared a few times. The J gene is TRBJ1-1, the V gene TRBV6-5; D remains ambiguous. Germline V gives CDR1 MNHEY, CDR2 SVGAGI. The CDR3 runs 14 residues. The ends were cut back, 0 bases at V and 11 bases at J, with 16 bases in the middle. The CDR3 is CASSYSGGGNYAFF. The DNA of the CDR3 is TGTGCCAGCAGTTACTCGGGTGGAGGGAATTACGCTTTCTTT.

The CDR3 DNA follows: TGTGCCACCAGCGCGAGCGGGCGGGGCGGGGAGCTGTTTTTT. Translation: CATSASGRGGELFF. V gene TRBV15 combines with J gene TRBJ2-2, with D maybe TRBD2 (6 bases). The V and J ends lost 5 bases and 7 bases respectively, with 14 bases between them. Looked up from germline, CDR1 is LNHNV and CDR2 is YYDKDF (reference sequence). The CDR3 covers 14 residues.

This clone was found a few times. The chain uses TRBV5-6 and TRBJ1-1; tentative D call: TRBD1 (5 bases). V shed 0 bases and J shed 4 bases, with 13 bases lying between them. Looked up from germline, CDR1 is SGHDT and CDR2 is YYEEEE. This CDR3 contains 15 residues. The CDR3 DNA reads TGTGCCAGCAGCTTGGTAGGGTCGGGGGGCACTGAAGCTTTCTTT. Translated: CASSLVGSGGTEAFF.

This chain links TRBV6-1 with TRBJ2-1, with D possibly TRBD2 on 5 matching bases. The CDR3 is made up of 16 amino acids. V lost 3 bases to trimming and J lost 0 bases, with 12 bases between them. Germline loops: CDR1 MNHNS, CDR2 SASEGT. CDR3 in DNA: TGTGCCAGCAGTGAGGTGGCGGGTAGCTCCTACAATGAGCAGTTCTTC. It encodes CASSEVAGSSYNEQFF.

CDR3 in DNA: TGCAGCGGGACAGGGGGGTCCTACGAGCAGTACTTC. This gives the protein CSGTGGSYEQYF. The chain couples TRBV29-1 to TRBJ2-7; 10 bases fit TRBD1. CDR1 is SQVTM and CDR2 is ANQGSEA in the germline V gene. There are 12 residues in the CDR3. With 7 bases clipped from V and 1 base from J, the junction kept 1 base outside the gene matches.

This clone has just a few counts. This chain connects TRBV27 to TRBJ2-3, with a tentative D call TRBD1 (5 bases). CDR3 length: 14 residues. Germline V gene sequence: CDR1 MNHEY, CDR2 SMNVEV (reference sequence). V was shortened by 6 bases and J by 0 bases, with 10 bases between the two germline ends. The CDR3 nucleotides read TGTGCCAGCAGGACAGAGACTAGCACAGATACGCAGTATTTT. Its translation is CASRTETSTDTQYF.

J is TRBJ1-5 and V is TRBV5-6; 7 bases line up with TRBD1. V shed 2 bases, J shed 6 bases, and the junction held 8 bases outside the gene matches. The germline CDR1 and CDR2 sequences are SGHDT and YYEEEE. The CDR3 loop spans 15 amino acids. The chain's CDR3 is CASSLRQGSAQPQHF. CDR3 coding DNA: TGTGCCAGCAGCTTACGACAGGGCTCAGCTCAGCCCCAGCATTTT. The full variable domain, in which reference TRBV5-6 and TRBJ1-5 provide the parts outside the CDR3, is DAGVTQSPTHLIKTRGQQVTLRCSPKSGHDTVSWYQQALGQGPQFIFQYYEEEERQRGNFPDRFSGHQFPNYSSELNVNALLLGDSALYLCASSLRQGSAQPQHFGDGTRLSIL.

In its sample, this clone was seen a few times. The chain joins TRBV7-8 to TRBJ2-1; 9 bases agree with TRBD2. CDR1 is SGHVS and CDR2 is FQNEAQ in the germline V gene. Germline trimming cut 2 bases from V and 4 bases from J; bases unmatched to any gene: 6. CDR3 size: 16 residues. In DNA form, the CDR3 reads TGTGCCAGCAGCTTAATCCAGCGGGAGGCTTACAATGAGCAGTTCTTC. It codes for CASSLIQREAYNEQFF. Full variable domain (rest looked up from reference TRBV7-8 and TRBJ2-1): GAGVSQSPRYKVAKRGQDVALRCDPISGHVSLFWYQQALGQGPEFLTYFQNEAQLDKSGLPSDRFFAERPEGSVSTLKIQRTQQEDSAVYLCASSLIQREAYNEQFFGPGTRLTVL.

The chain employs TRBV4-2 and TRBJ2-3, with D possibly matching TRBD2 (6 bases). Trimming cost V 2 bases and J 2 bases, with 11 bases left between them. The CDR3 spans 15 residues. Germline V CDR1 and CDR2: LGHNA, YNFKEQ. CDR3 sequence reads: CASSQSRGATDTQYF. As DNA, the CDR3 is TGTGCCAGCAGCCAATCCCGCGGGGCCACAGATACGCAGTATTTT.

The chain links TRBV19 to TRBJ2-5, with 7 bases fitting TRBD2. Germline lookup yields CDR1 LNHDA and CDR2 SQIVND (reference sequence). The CDR3 runs to 17 residues. With 5 bases clipped from V and 4 bases from J, the junction kept 16 bases outside the gene matches. CDR3: CASSPGGNGGRGETQYF. DNA for the CDR3: TGTGCCAGTAGTCCGGGGGGAAACGGCGGGCGTGGAGAGACCCAGTACTTC.

This chain joins TRBV7-8 and TRBJ2-1, with TRBD2 as a possible D gene (5 bases). Trimming stripped 4 bases from V and 4 bases from J, with 17 bases between. The CDR3 covers 16 residues. Germline V gives CDR1 SGHVS, CDR2 FQNEAQ. The CDR3 bases are TGTGCCAGCAGCTCCGCCGCCAGCGGTGGGTACAATGAGCAGTTCTTC. It encodes CASSSAASGGYNEQFF.